Following are 30 T cell receptor beta chains from one sample sequenced in a study of technical replicates of blood from several donors. This table comes from immunoSEQ multiplex PCR, and its TCRdb copy is limited to in-frame clones, with some not included. Among tens of thousands of clones listed, roughly 93% were seen once. The specimen was T cells isolated from PBMCs. These receptors were taken from a human donor in good health.

The gene calls are TRBV6-5 and TRBJ1-2; 7 positions agree with TRBD1. V lost 8 bases to trimming and J lost 4 bases; unmatched junction nucleotides: 10. Germline loops: CDR1 MNHEY, CDR2 SVGAGI. The CDR3 totals 14 residues. Here the CDR3 reads CASYGTAELYGYTF. As DNA, the CDR3 is TGTGCCAGCTACGGGACAGCGGAGCTCTATGGCTACACCTTC.

The chain employs TRBV29-1 and TRBJ1-4; TRBD1 is a possible D gene (5 bases). This CDR3 comprises 13 residues. Germline V CDR1 and CDR2: SQVTM, ANQGSEA. Trimming stripped 0 bases from V and 8 bases from J, with 10 bases between. The CDR3 region is CSVEEPRGEKLFF. CDR3 DNA sequence: TGCAGCGTTGAAGAACCTCGGGGGGAAAAACTGTTTTTT.

The chain carries TRBV5-1 and TRBJ2-3; no clear D. Germline assignment: CDR1 SGHRS and CDR2 YFSETQ. The CDR3 totals 14 residues. V dropped 2 bases and J dropped 4 bases, with 11 bases sitting between them. The CDR3 DNA reads as TGCGCCAGCAGCTTTGGTTTAGTGTCAGATACGCAGTATTTT. This sequence encodes CASSFGLVSDTQYF.

This chain links TRBV28 with TRBJ1-1, with D perhaps matching TRBD1 (6 bases). V lost 9 bases to trimming and J lost 5 bases, with 16 bases between them. The V gene's germline CDR1 is MDHEN and CDR2 SYDVKM. The CDR3 is 13 residues long. CDR3 coding DNA: TGTGCCAGTAAATATACAGGGAGAACTGAAGCTTTCTTT. The encoded protein is CASKYTGRTEAFF. The full variable domain, with the rest looked up from reference TRBV28 and TRBJ1-1, is DVKVTQSSRYLVKRTGEKVFLECVQDMDHENMFWYRQDPGLGLRLIYFSYDVKMKEKGDIPEGYSVSREKKERFSLILESASTNQTSMYLCASKYTGRTEAFFGQGTRLTVV.

This CDR3 reads CASHLDRGQTEAFF. Here the CDR3 DNA reads TGCGCCAGCCACTTAGACAGGGGGCAGACTGAAGCTTTCTTT. V and J are TRBV4-1 and TRBJ1-1, with TRBD1 identical over 10 bases. The CDR3 spans 14 residues. V trimming: 8 bases; J trimming: 5 bases; junction bases outside the gene matches: 8. Germline CDR1 MGHRA, CDR2 YSYEKL.

V is TRBV15 and J is TRBJ2-7; D remains ambiguous. The CDR3 contains 14 residues. The V end lost 4 bases, the J end lost 0 bases, and 10 bases lay between the germline ends. Looked up from germline, CDR1 is LNHNV and CDR2 is YYDKDF (reference sequence). For the CDR3, the DNA is TGTGCCACCAGCATCGAGACGGGCTCCTACGAGCAGTACTTC. Residues: CATSIETGSYEQYF.

The chain has TRBV9 and TRBJ2-2, with 7 bases lining up with TRBD2. The CDR3 runs 15 residues. Per the germline V gene, CDR1 is SGDLS and CDR2 is YYNGEE. Losses at the gene ends were 0 bases for V and 7 bases for J; bases not matched to a gene: 6. CDR3 DNA sequence: TGTGCCAGCAGCGTAGGCGGGAGTAATAGCGGGGAGCTGTTTTTT. This encodes CASSVGGSNSGELFF.

Only one count was recorded for this clone. The chain has TRBV29-1 and TRBJ2-7, with 7 bases fitting TRBD1. This CDR3 has 13 amino acids. Trimming removed 1 base from V and 4 bases from J; junction bases left unmatched: 4. Germline CDR1 is SQVTM and CDR2 is ANQGSEA. The chain's CDR3 is CSVEGDSPYEQYF. For the CDR3, the DNA is TGCAGCGTTGAAGGGGACAGCCCTTACGAGCAGTACTTC.

This rearrangement joins TRBV28 to TRBJ1-5; no reliable D call. The germline CDR1 and CDR2 sequences are MDHEN and SYDVKM. This CDR3 has 13 amino acids. Trimming cost V 4 bases and J 4 bases, with 8 bases left between them. The DNA of the CDR3 is TGTGCCAGCAGTTCCAACTATAATCAGCCCCAGCATTTT. Encoded protein: CASSSNYNQPQHF.

The V call is TRBV4-3, the J call TRBJ2-1; the match to TRBD2 covers 11 bases. The J segment lost 5 bases and the V segment lost 0 bases, leaving 6 bases of the junction unmatched. This CDR3 comprises 17 residues. Germline V CDR1 and CDR2: LGHNA, YSLEER. CDR3 loop: CASSQDTSGSVDNEQFF. The CDR3 coding sequence is TGCGCCAGCAGCCAAGATACTAGCGGGAGTGTGGACAATGAGCAGTTCTTC.

V and J are TRBV5-1 and TRBJ2-7, with D hard to call. In germline, CDR1 is SGHRS, CDR2 YFSETQ. Trimming pared 0 bases from V and 2 bases from J, leaving 6 bases between. The CDR3 sequence is 13 residues long. The CDR3 DNA reads TGCGCCAGCAGCTTGGGCATAGCCTACGAGCAGTACTTC. Translation: CASSLGIAYEQYF.

The rearrangement joins TRBV18 to TRBJ1-5, with D perhaps matching TRBD1 (5 bases). V lost 3 bases and J lost 6, with 15 bases in between. The germline gives CDR1 KGHSH, CDR2 LQKENI. This CDR3 comprises 15 residues. The CDR3 is CASSPIQESGQPQHF. The CDR3 DNA sequence: TGTGCCAGCTCACCGATACAGGAAAGTGGTCAGCCCCAGCATTTT.

The genes are TRBV19 and TRBJ2-1; 10 bases are shared with TRBD2. This CDR3 is built from 15 residues. Per germline, CDR1 LNHDA and CDR2 SQIVND (reference sequence). J was trimmed by 3 bases and V by 6 bases; bases with no gene match: 5. In nucleotides, the CDR3 is TGTGCCAGTAGCTTGACTAGCGGGCTCTACAATGAGCAGTTCTTC. Its translation is CASSLTSGLYNEQFF. The whole variable domain, filled in from reference TRBV19 and TRBJ2-1, reads DGGITQSPKYLFRKEGQNVTLSCEQNLNHDAMYWYRQDPGQGLRLIYYSQIVNDFQKGDIAEGYSVSREKKESFPLTVTSAQKNPTAFYLCASSLTSGLYNEQFFGPGTRLTVL.

This rearrangement joins TRBV6-6 to TRBJ2-6, with a tentative D call TRBD1 (5 bases). V was cut by 6 bases and J by 4 bases, with 10 bases left in between. The CDR3 spans 14 residues. Germline lookup yields CDR1 MNHNY and CDR2 SVGAGI (reference sequence). CDR3 loop: CASSQGSGANVLTF. As DNA, the CDR3 is TGTGCCAGCAGCCAGGGTTCCGGGGCCAACGTCCTGACTTTC.

The chain links TRBV5-6 to TRBJ1-5; no clear D gene. V dropped 4 bases and J dropped 3 bases, with 5 bases sitting between them. The CDR3 is 12 amino acids. Germline V lookup: CDR1 SGHDT, CDR2 YYEEEE. The CDR3 nucleotides are TGTGCCAGCAGCCTAGACAATCAGCCCCAGCATTTT. It encodes CASSLDNQPQHF.

The V gene is TRBV4-1, the J gene TRBJ2-3, with 11 bases aligning to TRBD2. Per germline, CDR1 MGHRA and CDR2 YSYEKL. J was trimmed by 5 bases and V by 1 base; bases with no gene match: 2. The CDR3 runs to 15 residues. CDR3: CASSQAGLAGDTQYF. CDR3 sequence (DNA): TGCGCCAGCAGCCAAGCTGGACTAGCGGGAGATACGCAGTATTTT.

The chain carries TRBV7-2 and TRBJ2-1; 9 bases align to TRBD2. From germline, CDR1 is SGHTA and CDR2 FQGNSA. The length of the CDR3 is 13 residues. V lost 5 bases, J lost 8 bases, and 4 bases stayed unmatched. The CDR3 bases are TGTGCCAGCAGCCAAGTAGCGGGGGATGAGCAGTTCTTC. Protein sequence: CASSQVAGDEQFF.

This chain uses TRBV10-1 with TRBJ2-4; tentative D call: TRBD1 (6 bases). This CDR3 region has 13 residues. With 3 bases removed from V and 15 bases from J, the gap between germline ends came to 18 bases. Germline V gene data show CDR1 as WNHNN and CDR2 as SYGVQD (reference sequence). In nucleotides, the CDR3 is TGCGCCAGCAGTGATAAATATGGGGGCCGGGGGTACTTC. It translates to CASSDKYGGRGYF.

CDR3 coding DNA: TGTGCCAGCAGTGAATGGTCGGGGGGTGGGGAGCTGTTTTTT. Its protein is CASSEWSGGGELFF. The chain uses TRBV6-1 and TRBJ2-2; 7 nucleotides align to TRBD2. The CDR3 is 14 amino acids. Germline assignment: CDR1 MNHNS and CDR2 SASEGT. V lost 2 bases and J lost 8; bases outside the gene matches: 5.

The genes are TRBV5-6 and TRBJ1-2; D possibly corresponds to TRBD1 (5 bases). This CDR3 contains 15 residues. Deletions cut 0 bases from V and 3 bases from J, with 12 bases between. Germline V gene data show CDR1 as SGHDT and CDR2 as YYEEEE. The CDR3 DNA sequence: TGTGCCAGCAGCTTGGGGACGGGGGAGGACTATGGCTACACCTTC. This gives the protein CASSLGTGEDYGYTF.

The chain has TRBV14 and TRBJ1-1; D is uncertain. V lost 1 base and J 2 bases, leaving 11 bases between the germline ends. This CDR3 comprises 15 residues. CDR1 is SGHDN and CDR2 is FVKESK in the germline V gene. As DNA, the CDR3 is TGTGCCAGCAGCCAAGTCCTCGGGGTAAACACTGAAGCTTTCTTT. Encoded protein: CASSQVLGVNTEAFF.

CDR3 nucleotides: TGCGCCAGCAGCGAAGGCCTTGGGACAGGGAGGCGAGCTTTCTTT. It specifies CASSEGLGTGRRAFF. V gene TRBV4-1 combines with J gene TRBJ1-1, with 9 bases fitting TRBD1. In germline, CDR1 is MGHRA, CDR2 YSYEKL. There are 15 residues in the CDR3. J gave up 10 bases and V 5 bases, and 14 bases lay outside the gene matches.

The CDR3 nucleotides are TGTGCCAGTAGTAGACAGGGAGTCCGGCTTGAGCAGTTCTTC. Protein product: CASSRQGVRLEQFF. The chain uses TRBV19 and TRBJ2-1; 7 bases are shared with TRBD1. The CDR3 spans 14 residues. Germline values: CDR1 LNHDA, CDR2 SQIVND (reference sequence). The ends lost 4 bases at V and 9 bases at J; junction bases unmatched: 9.

This rearrangement joins TRBV7-2 to TRBJ1-2; a possible D gene is TRBD1 (5 bases). This CDR3 is 15 amino acids long. Germline CDR1 and CDR2: SGHTA and FQGNSA. Between the trimmed V and J ends, which lost 5 bases and 4 bases, there was a span of 17 bases. The CDR3 DNA reads as TGTGCCAGCAGCCAAGGGGCTTTAGGGGCCTATGGCTACACCTTC. As protein: CASSQGALGAYGYTF.

The sample holds one count of this clone. V gene TRBV9 combines with J gene TRBJ2-5; TRBD1 agrees at 7 bases. Trimming took 0 bases from V and 5 from J; bases not matched to a gene: 7. The CDR3 spans 15 residues. From germline, CDR1 is SGDLS and CDR2 YYNGEE. The CDR3 nucleotides are TGTGCCAGCAGCGTAGACTCGACAGGGACGGAGACCCAGTACTTC. It translates to CASSVDSTGTETQYF.

The rearrangement joins TRBV5-1 to TRBJ2-2; 11 bases map to TRBD2. This CDR3 comprises 15 residues. With V trimmed by 5 bases and J by 6 bases, 6 bases remained unmatched. Germline V lookup: CDR1 SGHRS, CDR2 YFSETQ. The CDR3 loop is CASRLAGVRPGELFF. The CDR3 region has the DNA TGCGCCAGCAGACTAGCGGGAGTCCGTCCCGGGGAGCTGTTTTTT.

The chain recombines TRBV30 with TRBJ2-7; 8 bases agree with TRBD2. V was clipped by 1 base and J by 6 bases; unmatched bases: 14. The CDR3 is 16 amino acids. Germline lookup yields CDR1 GTSNPN and CDR2 SVGIG (reference sequence). CDR3 loop: CAWSAVGAGGFIEQYF. CDR3 sequence (DNA): TGTGCCTGGAGTGCCGTGGGGGCGGGAGGTTTCATCGAGCAGTACTTC.

This clone was counted once. This rearrangement joins TRBV21-1 to TRBJ2-3; the D call TRBD2 from the table was never checked on the DNA. TRBV21-1 is labeled a pseudogene. The CDR3 consists of 16 residues. The DNA of the CDR3 is TGTGCCAGCAGCAAAAGAGAATGGACTAGTGCAGATACGCAGTATTTT. The encoded protein is CASSKREWTSADTQYF.

The genes are TRBV23-1 and TRBJ1-5; D is perhaps TRBD1 (5 bases). TRBV23-1 is assigned to the ORF class and has an uncertain function. The CDR3 contains 16 residues. The V end lost 2 bases, the J end lost 2 bases, and 13 bases lay between the germline ends. DNA for the CDR3: TGCGCCAGCAGTCAAACTCTTTCGGGGGGCAATCAGCCCCAGCATTTT. Translated, it gives CASSQTLSGGNQPQHF.

CDR3 region: CASSSGTTPFTDTQYF. The CDR3 coding sequence is TGTGCCAGCAGTTCTGGGACAACGCCCTTCACAGATACGCAGTATTTT. The rearrangement links TRBV28 to TRBJ2-3, with a weak D call TRBD1 (6 bases). This CDR3 has 16 amino acids. Germline-derived CDR1 and CDR2 are MDHEN and SYDVKM. V lost 4 bases and J 2 bases, leaving 16 bases between the germline ends.